This record looks at one TCR beta chain sequence and its context. This clone was seen a few times. Its target antigen remains unknown. No qualities accompany the bases; no much larger clone lies one base away. The data belong to a study of blood T cell repertoires in COVID-19 (dated by TCRdb to about 2020). Regarding the research as a whole: Samples from collaborators originated in the United States, Italy and Spain and spanned both the acute and convalescent phases of COVID-19. The prospective study material was composed of cDNA or gDNA derived from T cells, B-cell-depleted T cells, or PBMCs. Subjects who had been exposed to COVID-19, were actively infected with it, or had recovered from it provided the deeply sampled blood TCRbeta repertoires that made up the dataset. A freely available public database, intended as a resource for researchers studying the immune response to SARS-CoV-2, is where the repertoires were released. Samples were obtained from the ongoing ImmuneRACE study (first 160 participants) and from over 1,000 subjects provided by 6 global collaborators. The sample metadata nearly always contained a de-identified subject ID, COVID-19 status, age in years and sex. Where available, HLA class I and class II types were taken from metadata supplied by the sample provider and were not determined by assay-based typing.

Points the paper makes about the study in general: How much clinical and demographic metadata was included differed by source and by participant, and the metadata was provided uncurated.

Each collaborating institution followed its own protocols to collect whole blood in K2EDTA tubes. Collaborator samples were shipped for TCRbeta analysis as frozen whole blood, isolated PBMCs, or DNA extracted from either sample type. The cysteine opens and the phenylalanine closes a CDR3 of 14 amino acids. The kept DNA is CDR3 alone, 42 bases in frame from the first base. CDR1 is given as SGHNT and CDR2 as YYREEE, both from the germline V gene (reference sequence). After removal of 4 bases from V and 6 bases from J, the junction retains 9 bases not matched to a gene. TCRbeta CDR3 regions were amplified from genomic DNA using the immunoSEQ Assay, a bias-controlled multiplex PCR. Turning to the authors' computational methods: Within the assay, amplification of reference gene primers was used to estimate how many nucleated cells each sample contained. To quantify the absolute abundance of each unique TCRbeta CDR3 rearrangement, sequence reads were collapsed and filtered. For each sample, productive Simpson clonality was calculated as the square root of Simpson's diversity index over productive rearrangements. Here the immuneACCESS table is served through TCRdb, limited to in-frame sequences with V and J called. Missing clones are a known gap in these copies; in checked studies unresolved V genes cover under half, and the rest lacks a known reason. V and J calls and clone size come straight from that table; D and trimming were deduced from the DNA. The sample table lists about 240,000 clones, roughly four fifths of them with a count of one. 9.5% to 15% of the sample belongs to the ten largest clones.

Input material: peripheral blood. The chain links TRBV5-4 with TRBJ2-7; the junction holds 8 bases that match TRBD1. The sequence derives from a woman in her fifties or sixties with active or convalescent COVID-19. Here the CDR3 is given as CASSQGQGSTEQYF. The nucleotides read TGTGCCAGCAGCCAAGGACAGGGTTCTACCGAGCAGTACTTC.